A selection of T cell receptor beta chains follows, all from one sample in a study of shared clonotypes between healthy human individuals. Sequenced by immunoSEQ multiplex PCR; TCRdb stores in-frame clones only, minus some. The sample consists of about 1.5 million clones, approximately 98% of them appearing once. The sample was naive CD4+ T cells sorted from blood. The receptors derive from a man aged 30 to 45 in good health. Each CDR3 is given with its conserved first and last residue.

TRBV2 16 CASSDRGESSYNEQFF
TRBV5-6 16 CASSLLWGLANYGYTF
TRBV19 13 CASVEGAYTEQFF
TRBV2 19 CASSYTPGMIGDSNQPQHF
TRBV6-5 12 CASRLGSTEAFF
TRBV7-2 12 CASSFPRRGQYF
TRBV4-2 16 CASSQDHRVGVTEQYF
TRBV10-2 15 CASSEKRNKGNEQFF
TRBV4-1 16 CASRYTEHFSGNTIYF
TRBV6-1 12 CASSKTGYEQYF
TRBV28 12 CASSFPPYEQYF
TRBV14 12 CASSQRGLAQYF
TRBV21-1 15 CASSKPRGGVHEQYF
TRBV27 20 CASSHHTQILPSSGANVLTF
TRBV7-9 14 CASSPSTGGGQAFF
TRBV18 16 CASSPPNGKSSYEQYF
TRBV5-1 11 CASSISDTQYF
TRBV13 19 CASSSLGLAGGPAEETQYF
TRBV5-1 13 CASSSQGSGELFF
TRBV5-7 12 CASSLYHTEAFF
TRBV2 14 CASAAGGVDGELFF
TRBV28 14 CASGYRTGPNEQFF
TRBV20-1 11 CSARERDGYTF
TRBV18 15 CASSPLAGAYNEQFF